This is a list of T cell receptor beta chains from one sample in a study of T-cell reconstitution after alpha-beta-depleted transplantation in children. TCRdb analysed the PCR reads with MiXCR anew, one entry per CDR3 protein. The repertoire holds some 450,000 distinct CDR3 sequences, 43% seen once, with under 35% in the top ten. The sample in question was PBMCs, obtained before TCRalphabeta/CD19-depleted stem cell transplant. The receptors originated from a girl aged 2 to 10 with aplastic anemia, due to receive a stem cell transplant. The conserved cysteine and the conserved F or W are not part of the CDR3 here.

v_call	j_call	cdr3_aa
TRBV12-3/TRBV12-4	TRBJ2-7	ASSWGTVGSYEQY
TRBV23-1	TRBJ2-2	ASSHLAGESGGELF
TRBV5-4	TRBJ2-4	ASSLVFGGSPKNIQY
TRBV6-5	TRBJ2-5	ASSSLAGETQY
TRBV5-1	TRBJ2-2	ASSNSRGPDTGELF
TRBV7-6	TRBJ1-6	ASSFGSYNSPLH
TRBV7-2	TRBJ2-2	ASSRLAGSNTGELF
TRBV28	TRBJ2-7	ASSRNGPYEQY
TRBV20-1	TRBJ2-3	SARGDTFNLADTQY
TRBV6-5	TRBJ1-5	ASSLSGRVGNQPQH
TRBV29-1	TRBJ2-3	SVQPGSPDTQY
TRBV20-1	TRBJ2-3	SATGRLAGDAGGADTQY
TRBV6-5	TRBJ1-6	ASSYSNRGGSPLH
TRBV6-2/TRBV6-3	TRBJ2-7	ASSYSAGRGDYEQY
TRBV21-1	TRBJ2-7	ASSTNRDRDYEQY
TRBV7-6	TRBJ1-1	ASSLGVAGEAF
TRBV28	TRBJ2-7	ASGYITGGESYEQY
TRBV29-1	TRBJ2-7	SVVVGAGVYYEQY
TRBV29-1	TRBJ2-7	SVRSGGRFNSYEQY
TRBV12-3/TRBV12-4	TRBJ2-5	ASSLLAGSEETQY
TRBV20-1	TRBJ2-1	SAREDERHEQF
TRBV19	TRBJ1-5	ASSISGSQPQH
TRBV5-1	TRBJ1-1	ASSLGPDRTMTEAF
TRBV20-1	TRBJ2-6	SAYPWSASSGANVLT
TRBV9	TRBJ2-3	ASSTGRGTDTQY
TRBV11-2	TRBJ2-1	ASRGRGDSYNEQF
TRBV20-1	TRBJ2-3	SARDLPRTTTDTQY
TRBV27	TRBJ2-1	ASSPKKTSGNYNEQF
TRBV5-5	TRBJ2-5	ASSPGGTGGAGETQY
TRBV16	TRBJ2-7	ASSQSGTGVYEQY
TRBV25-1	TRBJ2-2	ASSEWTGKTGELF
TRBV5-5	TRBJ2-7	ASSFFSGFSYEQY
TRBV18	TRBJ2-7	ASSPTGGNYEQY
TRBV3-1	TRBJ2-1	ASSQVQSGVLNEQF
TRBV20-1	TRBJ2-1	SARAGGALHEQF
TRBV12-3/TRBV12-4	TRBJ2-3	ASSRARTSGVRDTQY
TRBV20-1	TRBJ2-1	CAGGLAGGPGDNEQF
TRBV6-5	TRBJ2-1	ASSYGTARNEQF
TRBV5-1	TRBJ2-7	ASSRDDRGYEQY
TRBV7-6	TRBJ2-1	ASSLKRGSSYNEQF
TRBV5-1	TRBJ2-2	ASSPTRGSNTGELF
TRBV7-2	TRBJ2-1	ASSLTAGLAGEQF
TRBV5-5	TRBJ2-5	ASSAPSEGSQY
TRBV29-1	TRBJ2-3	SVQRGSGGDTQY
TRBV20-1	TRBJ2-7	SASLSGSSYEQY
TRBV7-8	TRBJ2-1	ASSLGVGQGNEQF
TRBV5-1	TRBJ2-7	ASSWGDRDEQY
TRBV20-1	TRBJ1-5	SAADKPNQPQH
TRBV20-1	TRBJ1-2	SALGTGGFYGYT
TRBV20-1	TRBJ1-1	SARPDTEAF
TRBV20-1	TRBJ2-5	SARDLQGAGETQY
TRBV2	TRBJ1-5	ASSKLQGSGQPQH
TRBV7-9	TRBJ2-7	ASSFTSSESSYEQY
TRBV20-1	TRBJ2-1	SARALAHYNEQF